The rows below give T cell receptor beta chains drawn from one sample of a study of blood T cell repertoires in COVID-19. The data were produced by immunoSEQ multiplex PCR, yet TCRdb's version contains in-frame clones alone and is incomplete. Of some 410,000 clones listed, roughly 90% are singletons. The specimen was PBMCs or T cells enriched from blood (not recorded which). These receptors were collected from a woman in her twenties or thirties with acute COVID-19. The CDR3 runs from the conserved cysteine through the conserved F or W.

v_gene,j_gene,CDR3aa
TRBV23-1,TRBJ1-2,CASRRRSGVRNYGYTF
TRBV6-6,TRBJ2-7,CASSRGGLRSSYEQYF
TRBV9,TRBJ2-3,CASSVGSGGITDTQYF
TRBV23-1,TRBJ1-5,CASSHRAVGTTEKGNQPQHF
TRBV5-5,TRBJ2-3,CASSLQISTDTQYF
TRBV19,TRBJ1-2,CASSKTGGASLNYGYTF
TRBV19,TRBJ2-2,CASQGFGTGELFF
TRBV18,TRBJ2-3,CASSPPRGGVYTDTQYF
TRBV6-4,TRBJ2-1,CASSDLTSGDTNEQFF
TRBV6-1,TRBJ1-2,CASSESLGRASGYTF
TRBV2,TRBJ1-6,CASSEIGAVNSPLHF
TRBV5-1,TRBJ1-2,CASSPDSPYGYTF
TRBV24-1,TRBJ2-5,CATSDPGTGGMETQYF
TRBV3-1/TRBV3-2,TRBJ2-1,CASSPSGGRDEQFF
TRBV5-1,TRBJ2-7,CASSLLVGQSSYEQYF
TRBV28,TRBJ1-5,CASSRGGPQHF
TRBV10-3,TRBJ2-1,CAISELADSYNEQFF
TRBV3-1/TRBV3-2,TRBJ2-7,CASSQRDIPYEQYF
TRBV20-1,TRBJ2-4,CSASALAKNIQYF
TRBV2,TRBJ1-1,CASKTGSSNTEAFF
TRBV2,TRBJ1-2,CASVLTDYGYTF
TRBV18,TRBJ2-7,CASSIAGRSYEQYF
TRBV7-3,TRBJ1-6,CASSLRGGQNSPLHF
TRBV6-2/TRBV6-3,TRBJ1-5,CASSYFSDSNQPQHF
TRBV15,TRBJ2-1,CATSRAPGTTYNEQFF
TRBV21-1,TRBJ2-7,CASTKGQGIGEQYF
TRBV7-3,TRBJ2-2,CASSLLRPDREGDTGELFF
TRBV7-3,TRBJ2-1,CASSYSGGAGREQFF
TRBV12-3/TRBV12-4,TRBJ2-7,CASSSVNSYEQYF
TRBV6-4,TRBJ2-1,CASRRDREDEQFF
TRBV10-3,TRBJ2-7,CATEPQVTSYEQYF
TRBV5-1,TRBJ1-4,CASSSGSYNEKLFF
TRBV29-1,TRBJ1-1,CSSSQGNTEAFF
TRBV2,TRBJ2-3,CASNLFLSTDTQYF
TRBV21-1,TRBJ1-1,CASSPCTEIGQGTEAFF
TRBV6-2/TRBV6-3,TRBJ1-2,CASSSTDRVVGYTF
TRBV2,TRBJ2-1,CASSDMTTNEQFF
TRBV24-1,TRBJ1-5,CATSDPRTGEGQPQHF
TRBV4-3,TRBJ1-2,CASSQDVDRAGYGYTF
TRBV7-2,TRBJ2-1,CASSSGLAGYNEQFF
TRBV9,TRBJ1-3,CASSFGTPGSGNTIYF
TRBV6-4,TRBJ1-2,CASSERTGGYGYTF
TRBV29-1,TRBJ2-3,CSVVGSERGYDTQYF
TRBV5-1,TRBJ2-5,CASSLDLEPYGTQYF
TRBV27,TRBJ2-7,CASSDLGVAGQYF
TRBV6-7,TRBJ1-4,CASRRGQGPEKLFF
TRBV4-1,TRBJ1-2,CASSQGLTPNYGYTF
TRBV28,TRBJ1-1,CASSSPGTVNTEAFF
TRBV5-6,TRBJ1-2,CASSLVKGGAFGYTF
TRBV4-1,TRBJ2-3,CASSLAGTVSTDTQYF
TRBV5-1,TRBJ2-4,CASSAGTVLAKNIQYF
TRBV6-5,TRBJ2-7,CASRLVPSTYEQYF
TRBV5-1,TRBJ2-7,CASSPLGFGSYEQYF
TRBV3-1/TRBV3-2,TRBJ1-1,CASSQGVLFEAFF
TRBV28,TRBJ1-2,CASSQQRGQGIYGYTF
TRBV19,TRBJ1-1,CASSIAPSEGQGLGAFF
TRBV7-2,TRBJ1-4,CASTSYRGDEKLFF
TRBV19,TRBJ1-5,CASSIVTGRSQPQHF
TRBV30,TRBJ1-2,CAWDLGRTATNYGYTF
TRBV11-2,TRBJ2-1,CASSLTRLAGGPYEQFF